This T cell receptor (beta chain) was profiled in a study of OX40 agonist ivuxolimab in advanced cancers. Sequenced by immunoSEQ multiplex PCR; TCRdb stores in-frame clones only, minus some. The table records approximately 82,000 clones, over 75% of them present only once. This clone appeared a few times. V lost 7 bases, J lost 6 bases, and 9 bases lay in between. The germline gives CDR1 LNHDA, CDR2 SQIVND (reference sequence). The CDR3 runs to 12 residues. The V and J genes are TRBV19 and TRBJ2-2; D is unclear. The receptor was derived from an adult with an advanced solid tumor such as melanoma, head and neck, liver or kidney cancer. Sequences were derived from CD4+ or CD8+ T cells sorted from blood, sampled in a trial of the OX40 agonist ivuxolimab. CDR3 region: CASIVPPGELFF. CDR3 nucleotide sequence: TGTGCCAGTATTGTTCCGCCCGGGGAGCTGTTTTTT.